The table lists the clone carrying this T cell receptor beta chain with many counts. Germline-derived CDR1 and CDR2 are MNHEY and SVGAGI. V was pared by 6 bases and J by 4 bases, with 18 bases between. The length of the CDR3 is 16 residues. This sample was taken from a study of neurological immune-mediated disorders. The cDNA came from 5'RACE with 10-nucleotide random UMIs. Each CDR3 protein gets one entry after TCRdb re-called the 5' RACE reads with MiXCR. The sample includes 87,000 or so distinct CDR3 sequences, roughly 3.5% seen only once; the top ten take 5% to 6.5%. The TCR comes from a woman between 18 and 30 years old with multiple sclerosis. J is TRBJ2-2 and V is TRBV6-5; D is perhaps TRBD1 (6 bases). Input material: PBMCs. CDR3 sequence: CASRSPRQDGTGELFF. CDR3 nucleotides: TGTGCCAGCAGATCTCCAAGACAGGACGGCACCGGGGAGCTGTTTTTT.